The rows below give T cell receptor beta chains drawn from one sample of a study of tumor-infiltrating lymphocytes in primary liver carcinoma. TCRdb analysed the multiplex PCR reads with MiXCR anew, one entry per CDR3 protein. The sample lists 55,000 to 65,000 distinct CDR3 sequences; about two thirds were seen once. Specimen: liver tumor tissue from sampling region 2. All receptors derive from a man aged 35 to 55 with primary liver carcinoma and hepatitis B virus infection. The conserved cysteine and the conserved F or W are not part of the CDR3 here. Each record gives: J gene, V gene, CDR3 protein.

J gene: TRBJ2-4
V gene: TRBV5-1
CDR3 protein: ASSFEAGGSKSTQY

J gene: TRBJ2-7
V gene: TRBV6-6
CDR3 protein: ASKEGPSYEQY

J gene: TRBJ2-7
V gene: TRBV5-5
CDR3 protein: ASSLILLEGEQY

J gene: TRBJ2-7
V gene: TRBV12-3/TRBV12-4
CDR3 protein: AGSMGSGGSYEQY

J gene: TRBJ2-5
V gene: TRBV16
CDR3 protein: ASSQSGLTQETQY

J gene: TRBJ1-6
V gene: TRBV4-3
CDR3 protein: AGSRVGQGNSPLH

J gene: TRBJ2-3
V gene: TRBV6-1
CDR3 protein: ASTGGTFTDTQY

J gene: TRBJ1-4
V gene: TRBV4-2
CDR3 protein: ASSQGQPSNNEKLF

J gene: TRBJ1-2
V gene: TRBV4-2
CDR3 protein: ASSQDMQGGGYT

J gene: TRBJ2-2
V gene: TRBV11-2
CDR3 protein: ASSLALGGGNTGELF

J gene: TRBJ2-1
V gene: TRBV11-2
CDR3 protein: ASSFNYDEQF

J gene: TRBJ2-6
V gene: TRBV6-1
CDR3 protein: ASSGTADEANILT

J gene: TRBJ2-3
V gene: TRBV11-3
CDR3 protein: ASSPGGGPSDTQY

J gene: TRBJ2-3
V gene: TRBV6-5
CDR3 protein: ASRLAGAPTDTQY

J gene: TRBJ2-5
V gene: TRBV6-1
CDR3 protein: ASFPRIGTQETHY

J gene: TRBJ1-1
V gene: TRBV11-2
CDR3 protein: ASNPSRVLVNTEAF

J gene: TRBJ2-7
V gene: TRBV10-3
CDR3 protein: AITKRSGVAGRFSHEQY

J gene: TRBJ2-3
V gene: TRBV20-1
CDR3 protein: SARHPQADTQY

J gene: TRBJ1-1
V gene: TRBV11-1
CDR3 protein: GSSLNRGIAEAF

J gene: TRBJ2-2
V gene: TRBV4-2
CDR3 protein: ASSQQRFSQANTGELF

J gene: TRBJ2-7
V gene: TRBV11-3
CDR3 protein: ATRQGVTSYEQY

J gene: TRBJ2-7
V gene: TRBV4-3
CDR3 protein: ASSHEAGTGGYEQY

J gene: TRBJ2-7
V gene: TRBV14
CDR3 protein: AGSQTGFSYEQY

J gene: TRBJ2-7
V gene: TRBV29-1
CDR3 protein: SVAPWGANNEQY

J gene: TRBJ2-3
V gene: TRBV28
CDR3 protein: ASSLPSGLTDTQY

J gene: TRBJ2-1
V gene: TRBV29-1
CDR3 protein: SVESNSERF

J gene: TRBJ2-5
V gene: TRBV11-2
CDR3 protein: ASIQTPGGGKETEY